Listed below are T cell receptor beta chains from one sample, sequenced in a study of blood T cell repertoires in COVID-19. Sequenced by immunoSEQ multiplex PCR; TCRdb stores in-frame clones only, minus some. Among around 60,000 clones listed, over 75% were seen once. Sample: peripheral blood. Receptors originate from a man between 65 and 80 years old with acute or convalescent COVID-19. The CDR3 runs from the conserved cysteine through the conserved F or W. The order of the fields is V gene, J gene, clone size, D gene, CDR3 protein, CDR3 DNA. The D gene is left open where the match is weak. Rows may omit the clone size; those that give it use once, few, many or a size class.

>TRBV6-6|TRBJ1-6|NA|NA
CASSPGMASNSPLHF
TGTGCCAGCAGCCCGGGGATGGCTAGTAATTCACCCCTCCACTTT
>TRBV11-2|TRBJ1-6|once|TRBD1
CASSSVPGQESDNSPLHF
TGTGCCAGCAGCTCGGTGCCGGGACAGGAGAGCGATAATTCACCCCTCCACTTT
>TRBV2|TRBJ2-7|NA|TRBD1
CASSPDRGPYEQYF
TGTGCCAGCAGCCCCGACAGGGGGCCCTACGAGCAGTACTTC
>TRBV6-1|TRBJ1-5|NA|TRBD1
CASSDRGGDRGYSNQPQHF
TGTGCCAGCAGTGATAGGGGAGGGGACAGGGGTTATAGCAATCAGCCCCAGCATTTT
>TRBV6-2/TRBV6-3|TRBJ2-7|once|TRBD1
CASSPYPGQSSYEQYF
TGTGCCAGCAGCCCGTATCCGGGACAGAGCTCCTACGAGCAGTACTTC
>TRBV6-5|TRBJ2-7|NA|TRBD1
CASSRDSFYEQYF
TGTGCCAGCAGCCGGGACAGTTTCTACGAGCAGTACTTC
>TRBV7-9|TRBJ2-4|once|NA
CASSFSGDVQYF
TGTGCCAGCAGCTTCTCAGGGGATGTTCAGTACTTC
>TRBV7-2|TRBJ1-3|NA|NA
CASSYLRSGNTIYF
TGTGCCAGCAGCTACTTACGCTCTGGAAACACCATATATTTT
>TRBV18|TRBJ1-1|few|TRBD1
CASSKGAWNTEAFF
TGTGCCAGCTCGAAGGGGGCTTGGAACACTGAAGCTTTCTTT
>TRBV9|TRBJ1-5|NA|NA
CASSPGFNSNQPQHF
TGTGCCAGCAGCCCCGGGTTCAATAGCAATCAGCCCCAGCATTTT
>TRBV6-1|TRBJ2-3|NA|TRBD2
CASSEALQLAGGPDTQYF
TGTGCCAGCAGTGAAGCGCTTCAATTGGCGGGGGGGCCGGATACGCAGTATTTT
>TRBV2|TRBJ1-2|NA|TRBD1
CASSLGQGGNGYTF
TGTGCCAGCAGCCTCGGACAGGGTGGTAATGGCTACACCTTC
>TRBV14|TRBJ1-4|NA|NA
CASSQNSWASEKLFF
TGTGCCAGCAGCCAGAATTCATGGGCGTCAGAAAAACTGTTTTTT
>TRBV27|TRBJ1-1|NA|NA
CASTLPAFF
TGTGCCAGCACCCTACCGGCTTTCTTT
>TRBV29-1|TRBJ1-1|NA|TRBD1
CSVKQGGAEAFF
TGCAGCGTTAAACAGGGGGGCGCTGAAGCTTTCTTT
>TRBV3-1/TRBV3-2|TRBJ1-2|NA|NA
CASSPPLEVQATYGYTF
TGTGCCAGCAGCCCCCCCCTGGAGGTCCAAGCTACCTATGGCTACACCTTC
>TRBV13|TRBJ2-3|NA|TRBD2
CASSLGLADRTDTQYF
TGTGCCAGCAGCTTGGGACTAGCGGACCGCACAGATACGCAGTATTTT
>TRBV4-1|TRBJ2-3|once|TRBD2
CASSQRGSSGTDTQYF
TGCGCCAGCAGCCAGCGGGGGTCTAGCGGGACAGATACGCAGTATTTT
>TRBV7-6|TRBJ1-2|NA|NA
CASSPGDRGGYTF
TGTGCCAGCAGCCCGGGAGATCGAGGGGGCTACACCTTC
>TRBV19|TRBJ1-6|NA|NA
CTTRGGTYNSPLHF
TGTACCACTCGGGGGGGCACCTATAATTCACCCCTCCACTTT
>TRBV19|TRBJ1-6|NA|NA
CASNHGSSYNSPLHF
TGTGCCAGTAACCACGGGAGCTCCTATAATTCACCCCTCCACTTT
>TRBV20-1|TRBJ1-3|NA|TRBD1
CSASPGAGTGVGNTIYF
TGCAGTGCTAGTCCTGGCGCCGGGACAGGGGTAGGAAACACCATATATTTT
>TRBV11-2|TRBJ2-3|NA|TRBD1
CASSSTTGTDTQYF
TGTGCCAGCAGCTCCACGACAGGGACAGATACGCAGTATTTT
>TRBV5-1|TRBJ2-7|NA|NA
CASSLEASASYEQYF
TGCGCCAGCAGCTTGGAGGCTAGTGCCTCCTACGAGCAGTACTTC
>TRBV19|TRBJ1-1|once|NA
CASSLGMNTEAFF
TGTGCCAGTAGTCTCGGGATGAACACTGAAGCTTTCTTT
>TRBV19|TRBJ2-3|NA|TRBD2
CASSMRLAGRGDTQYF
TGTGCCAGTAGTATGCGGCTAGCGGGGCGCGGGGATACGCAGTATTTT
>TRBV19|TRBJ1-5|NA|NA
CASSIDRGPNQPQHF
TGTGCCAGTAGTATAGACAGGGGTCCAAATCAGCCCCAGCATTTT